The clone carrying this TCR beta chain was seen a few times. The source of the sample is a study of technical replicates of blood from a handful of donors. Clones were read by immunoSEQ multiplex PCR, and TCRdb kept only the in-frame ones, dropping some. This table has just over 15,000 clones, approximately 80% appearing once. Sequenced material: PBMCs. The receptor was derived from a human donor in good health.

The CDR3 here is CASSLGSSGRSEQFF. CDR3 in DNA: TGTGCCAGCAGTTTAGGGTCTAGCGGGAGGTCTGAGCAGTTCTTC. V usage is TRBV27 and J usage is TRBJ2-1; 11 bases align to TRBD2. Germline V gives CDR1 MNHEY, CDR2 SMNVEV (reference sequence). V was pared by 2 bases and J by 9 bases, with 6 bases of the junction left unmatched. This CDR3 region has 15 residues.